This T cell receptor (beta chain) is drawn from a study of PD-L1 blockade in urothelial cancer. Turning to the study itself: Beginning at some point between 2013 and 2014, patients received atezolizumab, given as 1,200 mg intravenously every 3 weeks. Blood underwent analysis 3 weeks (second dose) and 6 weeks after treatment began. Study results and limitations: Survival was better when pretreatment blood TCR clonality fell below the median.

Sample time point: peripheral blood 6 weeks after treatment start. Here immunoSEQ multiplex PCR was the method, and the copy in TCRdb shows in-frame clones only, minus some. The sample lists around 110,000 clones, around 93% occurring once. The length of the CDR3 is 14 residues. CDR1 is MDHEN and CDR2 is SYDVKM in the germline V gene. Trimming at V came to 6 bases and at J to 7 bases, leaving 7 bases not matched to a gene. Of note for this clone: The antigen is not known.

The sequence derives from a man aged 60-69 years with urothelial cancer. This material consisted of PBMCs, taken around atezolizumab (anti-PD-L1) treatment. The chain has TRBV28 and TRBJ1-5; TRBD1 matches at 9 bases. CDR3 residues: CASSKQGAVQPQHF. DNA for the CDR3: TGTGCCAGCAGCAAACAGGGGGCTGTGCAGCCCCAGCATTTT.